The entry below gives a single TCR beta chain sequence along with its context. The sample originates from a study of blood T cell repertoires in COVID-19. Sequencing used immunoSEQ multiplex PCR; TCRdb keeps in-frame clones, though not all of them. The sample gives a few hundred thousand clones, roughly 87% of which show up once; 1.5% to 2% is in the top ten. After removal of 0 bases from V and 1 base from J, the junction contained 4 bases not matched to a gene. The CDR3 length is 17 residues. From germline, CDR1 is SGDLS and CDR2 YYNGEE. Sequences were obtained from peripheral blood. The V and J genes are TRBV9 and TRBJ2-2, with 9 bases lining up with TRBD2. This receptor was taken from a middle-aged man with active or convalescent COVID-19. The CDR3 reads CASSVDPAGGNTGELFF. CDR3 nucleotide sequence: TGTGCCAGCAGCGTAGATCCAGCGGGGGGGAACACCGGGGAGCTGTTTTTT.